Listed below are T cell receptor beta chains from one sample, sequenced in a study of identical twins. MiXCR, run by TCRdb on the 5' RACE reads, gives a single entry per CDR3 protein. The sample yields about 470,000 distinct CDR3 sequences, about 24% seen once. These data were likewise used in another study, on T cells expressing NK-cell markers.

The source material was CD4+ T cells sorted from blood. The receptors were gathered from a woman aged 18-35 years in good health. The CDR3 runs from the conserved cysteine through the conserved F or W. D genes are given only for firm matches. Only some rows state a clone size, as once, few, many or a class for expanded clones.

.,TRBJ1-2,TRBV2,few,TGTGCCACCAGCGTTCAGGAGGGTGGCTACACCTTC,CATSVQEGGYTF
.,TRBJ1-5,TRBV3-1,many,TGTGCCAGCAGCCTTACAGGGAGCAATCAGCCCCAGCATTTT,CASSLTGSNQPQHF
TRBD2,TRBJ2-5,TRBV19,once,TGTGCCAGTAGCTTAGATGGAGCTAGCGGGAGGGGAGAGACCCAGTACTTC,CASSLDGASGRGETQYF
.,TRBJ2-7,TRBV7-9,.,TGTGCCAGCAGCTTCGGCAGGGCCTACGAGCAGTACTTC,CASSFGRAYEQYF
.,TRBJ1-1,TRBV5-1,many,TGCGCCAGCAGCCCCCAAGTCATGAACACTGAAGCTTTCTTT,CASSPQVMNTEAFF
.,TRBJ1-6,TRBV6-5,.,TGTGCCAGCAGTTACCGGGACGGTAATTCACCCCTCCACTTT,CASSYRDGNSPLHF
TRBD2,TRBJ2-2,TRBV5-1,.,TGCGCCAGCACCTCACTAGCGCACACCGGGGAGCTGTTTTTT,CASTSLAHTGELFF
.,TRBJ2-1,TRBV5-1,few,TGCGCCAGCAGTTTTTCGGGGAAGGTTAATGAGCAGTTCTTC,CASSFSGKVNEQFF
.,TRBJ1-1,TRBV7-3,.,TGTGCCAGCAGCTCTACACTGAACACTGAAGCTTTCTTT,CASSSTLNTEAFF
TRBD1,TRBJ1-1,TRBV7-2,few,TGTGCCAGCAGCTCACAGGGGTATGAAGCTTTCTTT,CASSSQGYEAFF
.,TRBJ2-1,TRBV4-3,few,TGCGCCAGCAGCCGCTCACCTACAGGGCTCTCCAGGAATGAGCAGTTCTTC,CASSRSPTGLSRNEQFF
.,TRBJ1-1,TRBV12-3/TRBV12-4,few,TGTGCCAGCAGTACCAGAGGTAGCACTGAAGCTTTCTTT,CASSTRGSTEAFF
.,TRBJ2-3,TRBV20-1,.,TGCAGTGCTATTAAAATAGCTCAGAGCACAGATACGCAGTATTTT,CSAIKIAQSTDTQYF
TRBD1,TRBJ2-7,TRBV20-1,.,TGCAGTGCTCCACAGACAGGGGGAAGGAGCGAGCAGTACTTC,CSAPQTGGRSEQYF
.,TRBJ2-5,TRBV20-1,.,TGCAGTGCTCAGATAGAGTACCAAGAGACCCAGTACTTC,CSAQIEYQETQYF
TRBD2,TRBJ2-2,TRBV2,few,TGTGCCAGCAGTGAGAAGGGCGGGGGCACCGGGGAGCTGTTTTTT,CASSEKGGGTGELFF
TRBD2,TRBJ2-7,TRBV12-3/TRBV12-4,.,TGTGCCAGCAGTTACCGCCTGACTAGCGGGATTGAGGAGCAGTACTTC,CASSYRLTSGIEEQYF
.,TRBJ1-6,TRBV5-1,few,TGCGCCAGCAGCTTGACCGTGACCATCAATAATTCACCCCTCCACTTT,CASSLTVTINNSPLHF
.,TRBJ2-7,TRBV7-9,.,TGTGCCAGCACCCGGATCTACGAGCAGTACTTC,CASTRIYEQYF
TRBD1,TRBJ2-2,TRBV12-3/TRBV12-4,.,TGTGCCAGCAGTCCCTCGGGACAGTCGAACACCGGGGAGCTGTTTTTT,CASSPSGQSNTGELFF
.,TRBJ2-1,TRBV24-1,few,TGTGCCACCAGCGACTACAATGAGCAGTTCTTC,CATSDYNEQFF
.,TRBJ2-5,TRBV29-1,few,TGCAGCGTTGAGCGGGGGCGCAGAGAGACCCAGTACTTC,CSVERGRRETQYF
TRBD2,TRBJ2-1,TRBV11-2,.,TGTGCCAGCAGCTCACCGGGACTAGCGATTTCACGTGAGCAGTTCTTC,CASSSPGLAISREQFF
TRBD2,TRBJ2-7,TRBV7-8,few,TGTGCCAGCAGCAGAACCGGGACTAGTCAAACCTACGAGCAGTACTTC,CASSRTGTSQTYEQYF
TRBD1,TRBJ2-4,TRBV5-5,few,TGTGCCAGCAGCACGGGACAGATCAAAAACATTCAGTACTTC,CASSTGQIKNIQYF
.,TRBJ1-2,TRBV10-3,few,TGTGCCATCAGTGCAGGGGACTCAAACTATGGCTACACCTTC,CAISAGDSNYGYTF
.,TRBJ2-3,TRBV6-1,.,TGTGCCAGTATGCCAAGGCCGGGCACAGATACGCAGTATTTT,CASMPRPGTDTQYF
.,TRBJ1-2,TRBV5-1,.,TGCGCCAGCAGCTTGGGGTCCGGGCCGAACTATGGCTACACCTTC,CASSLGSGPNYGYTF
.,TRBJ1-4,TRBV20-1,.,TGCAGTGCTAGAGATCGGCAGGGGTTGGAAAAACTGTTTTTT,CSARDRQGLEKLFF
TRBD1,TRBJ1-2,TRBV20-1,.,TGCAGTATCGACAGGGTCACAGGCTACACCTTC,CSIDRVTGYTF
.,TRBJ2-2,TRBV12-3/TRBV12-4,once,TGTGCCAGCAGTTTACCGGCTAGCGCGAACACCGGGGAGCTGTTTTTT,CASSLPASANTGELFF
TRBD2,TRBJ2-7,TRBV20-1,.,TGCAGTGCTAGAGTAGGGACTAGAACTACCGAGCAGTACTTC,CSARVGTRTTEQYF
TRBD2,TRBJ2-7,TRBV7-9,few,TGTGCCAGCAGCCCGAGGACTAGCTCTTACGAGCAGTACTTC,CASSPRTSSYEQYF
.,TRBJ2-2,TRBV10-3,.,TGTGCCACATGGGTGGGGCAAAACACCGGGGAGCTGTTTTTT,CATWVGQNTGELFF
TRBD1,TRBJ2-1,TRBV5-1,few,TGCGCCAGCAGCGCCCGGACAGGGGGCAACAATGAGCAGTTCTTC,CASSARTGGNNEQFF
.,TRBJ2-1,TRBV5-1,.,TGCGCCAGCAGCTTGGCACAGCGGAACAATGAGCAGTTCTTC,CASSLAQRNNEQFF
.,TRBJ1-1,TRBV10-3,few,TGTGCCATCCGGACAGTGGCCACTGAAGCTTTCTTT,CAIRTVATEAFF
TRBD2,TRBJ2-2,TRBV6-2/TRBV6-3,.,TGTGCCAGCATTACAGCGGGAGTAGGGACCGGGGAGCTGTTTTTT,CASITAGVGTGELFF
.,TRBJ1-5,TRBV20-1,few,TGCAGTGCTAGAGGGGGCGGACAGCCCCAGCATTTT,CSARGGGQPQHF
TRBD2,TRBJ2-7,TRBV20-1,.,TGCAGTGCTAGAAGAGCGGGGGCCATCTACGAGCAGTACTTC,CSARRAGAIYEQYF
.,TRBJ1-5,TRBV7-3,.,TGTGCCAGCAGCCTCATTGCGGATCAGCCCCAGCATTTT,CASSLIADQPQHF
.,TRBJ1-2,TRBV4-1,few,TGCGCCAGCAGCCAGGTACAGGGTTATGGCTACACCTTC,CASSQVQGYGYTF
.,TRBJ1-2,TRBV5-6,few,TGTGCCAGCAGCTTGCGAACAGGACACCTTCTCTATGGCTACACCTTC,CASSLRTGHLLYGYTF
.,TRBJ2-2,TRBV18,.,TGTGCCAGCTCCGTTCTACGCCACGTGGTAGCGGATCACACCGGGGAGCTGTTTTTT,CASSVLRHVVADHTGELFF
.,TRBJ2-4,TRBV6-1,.,TGTGCCAGCAGCGAGACAGGTCTGCGAAACATTCAGTACTTC,CASSETGLRNIQYF
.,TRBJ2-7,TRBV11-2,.,TGTGCCAGCAGTCGGGGGACCTTCTCCTACGAGCAGTACTTC,CASSRGTFSYEQYF
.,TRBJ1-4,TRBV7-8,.,TGTGCCAGCAGCTACGGGGGGACGGAAAAACTGTTTTTT,CASSYGGTEKLFF
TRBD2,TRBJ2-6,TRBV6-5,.,TGTGCCAGCAGTTTAACCGGGACTAGCGGTACTGGGGCCAACGTCCTGACTTTC,CASSLTGTSGTGANVLTF
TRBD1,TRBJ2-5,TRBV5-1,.,TGCGCCAGCAGCTTGGATACAGGGGACGAGACCCAGTACTTC,CASSLDTGDETQYF
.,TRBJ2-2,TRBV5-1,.,TGCGCCAGCGCTTTCGGTCGATCCGGGGAGCTGTTTTTT,CASAFGRSGELFF
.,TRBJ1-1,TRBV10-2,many,TGCGCCAGCAATATCGAGGTAGGGACTGAAGCTTTCTTT,CASNIEVGTEAFF
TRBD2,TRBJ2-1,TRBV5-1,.,TGCGCCAGCAGCTTGGATCTAGCGGCTTACAATGAGCAGTTCTTC,CASSLDLAAYNEQFF
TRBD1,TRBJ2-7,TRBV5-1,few,TGCGCCAGCAGCTTGGAACAGAGGACAGGGAGATTCACCTACGAGCAGTACTTC,CASSLEQRTGRFTYEQYF
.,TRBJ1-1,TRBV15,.,TGTGCCACCAGCGGTCCCGGGAGCACTGAAGCTTTCTTT,CATSGPGSTEAFF
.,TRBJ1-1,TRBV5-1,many,TGCGCCAGCAGCTTTTTGGGGCAGACTGAAGCTTTCTTT,CASSFLGQTEAFF